This TCR beta chain appears in the sequencing data of a study of T cells in Graves' hyperthyroidism and ophthalmopathy. Study-level background: Peripheral blood was collected at initial diagnosis, before any treatment.

RNA transcripts were the template for amplifying TCR beta CDR3 regions. TCR CDR3 regions were first amplified by RT-PCR with HTBI primers. TCRdb passed the multiplex PCR reads through MiXCR, listing each CDR3 protein once. The sample shows hundreds of thousands of distinct CDR3 sequences, around 20% of them seen only once. The study included ophthalmopathy patients with Clinical Activity Score at least 3, NOSPECS grade at least 4 and duration under 3 months. Patients showing uncontrolled infection, other autoimmune disease, pregnancy or lactation were ineligible. Trimming stripped 0 bases from V and 1 base from J, with 6 bases between. CDR3 length equals 14 residues. CDR1 is MNHEY and CDR2 is SVGAGI in the germline V gene.

The source of this sequence is a man aged 35 to 55 with Graves' ophthalmopathy. This rearrangement joins TRBV6-5 to TRBJ2-5; a weak D match, TRBD2 (5 bases). Sample: blood. The CDR3 region is CASSYSGSQETQYF. CDR3 in DNA: TGTGCCAGCAGTTACTCGGGGAGCCAAGAGACCCAGTACTTC.